The 2 T cell receptor beta chains listed next were all sequenced from one sample in a study of cytomegalovirus exposure and HLA in healthy donors. In the PCR, 60 Vbeta and 13 Jbeta primers were used. Profiled with immunoSEQ multiplex PCR; TCRdb holds only in-frame clones, not every one. The data hold around 190,000 clones, with around 86% observed a single time. Sequenced material: PBMCs. These TCRs come from a woman aged 18-29 years in good health and CMV-seronegative.

CDR3 loop: CASSFVLGGSTEAFF. CDR3 coding DNA: TGTGCCAGCAGTTTCGTACTCGGGGGATCCACTGAAGCTTTCTTT. The V and J genes are TRBV27 and TRBJ1-1; TRBD1 might be the D (5 bases). Germline V gene lookup returns CDR1 MNHEY and CDR2 SMNVEV (reference sequence). The CDR3 is 15 amino acids. Deletions cut 3 bases from V and 4 bases from J, with 15 bases between.

The chain carries TRBV29-1 and TRBJ2-6; the D gene is possibly TRBD1 (5 bases). The CDR3 extends over 15 amino acids. Germline V gene lookup returns CDR1 SQVTM and CDR2 ANQGSEA. V was trimmed by 7 bases and J by 0 bases, leaving 13 bases between them. In DNA, the CDR3 is TGCAGCGGCTACGACAGCTCCTCTGGGGCCAACGTCCTGACTTTC. Amino acids: CSGYDSSSGANVLTF.